This TCR beta chain appears in the sequencing data of a study of human T cells and chemical hapten exposure. Study context: Patients received weekly diphenylcyclopropenone doses to the scalp throughout the approximately 26-week study.

During construction of the library, unique molecular identifiers were attached to individual cDNA molecules for quantitative, reproducible TCR counting. Authors' methods: A per-sample median of approximately 87,000 TCRs was observed, with counts ranging from roughly 23,224 to 750,000. TCRdb re-called the RACE reads with MiXCR, one entry per CDR3 protein. The V and J calls follow TCRdb's processing rather than the paper's. The data show around 110,000 distinct CDR3 sequences, around 10% seen once. As to time point: patch test 1, 2 weeks after DPC sensitization. Treatment of the sample: therapeutic diphenylcyclopropenone sensitization with weekly scalp DPC. Unfractionated whole blood was the source of the extracted total RNA. Germline V gives CDR1 SGHTA, CDR2 FQGNSA. V was pared by 2 bases and J by 7 bases, with 14 bases of the junction left unmatched. The CDR3 runs to 18 residues.

Sample: whole blood, taken in connection with sensitization to the hapten diphenylcyclopropenone (DPC). The chain joins TRBV7-2 to TRBJ2-2; TRBD2 agrees at 9 bases. The TCR comes from a woman aged 45-65 years with alopecia areata. Some clones in this sample may be carry-over from other donors' samples. The CDR3 protein is CASSLLAVTSGEIGELFF. The CDR3 coding sequence is TGTGCCAGCAGCTTACTGGCAGTGACTAGCGGCGAGATCGGGGAGCTGTTTTTT.